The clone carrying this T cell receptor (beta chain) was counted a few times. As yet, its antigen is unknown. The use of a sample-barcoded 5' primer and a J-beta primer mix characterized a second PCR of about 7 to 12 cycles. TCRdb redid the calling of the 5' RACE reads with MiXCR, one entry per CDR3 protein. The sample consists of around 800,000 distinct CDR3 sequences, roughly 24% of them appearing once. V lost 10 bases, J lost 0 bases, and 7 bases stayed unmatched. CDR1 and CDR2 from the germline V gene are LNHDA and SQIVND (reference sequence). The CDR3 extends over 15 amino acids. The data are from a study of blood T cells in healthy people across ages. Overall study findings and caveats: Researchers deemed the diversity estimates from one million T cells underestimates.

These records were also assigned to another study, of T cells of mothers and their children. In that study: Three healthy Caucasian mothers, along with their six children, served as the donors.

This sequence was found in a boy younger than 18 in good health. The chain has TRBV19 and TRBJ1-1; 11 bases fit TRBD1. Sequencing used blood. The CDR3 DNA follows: TGTGCCACATACACGGACAGGGGGCTGAACACTGAAGCTTTCTTT. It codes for CATYTDRGLNTEAFF.